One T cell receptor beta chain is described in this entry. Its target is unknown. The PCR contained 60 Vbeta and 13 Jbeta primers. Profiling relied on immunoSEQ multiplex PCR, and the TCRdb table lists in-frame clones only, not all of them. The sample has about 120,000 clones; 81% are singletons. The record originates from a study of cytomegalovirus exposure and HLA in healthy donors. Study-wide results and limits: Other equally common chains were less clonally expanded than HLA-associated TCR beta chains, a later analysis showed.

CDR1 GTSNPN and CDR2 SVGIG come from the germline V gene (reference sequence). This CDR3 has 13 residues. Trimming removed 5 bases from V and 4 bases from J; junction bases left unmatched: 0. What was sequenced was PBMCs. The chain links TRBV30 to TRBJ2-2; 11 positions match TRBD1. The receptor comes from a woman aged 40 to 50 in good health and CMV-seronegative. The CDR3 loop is CAWGTGGTGELFF. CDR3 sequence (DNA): TGTGCCTGGGGGACAGGGGGCACCGGGGAGCTGTTTTTT. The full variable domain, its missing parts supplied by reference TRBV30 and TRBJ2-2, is SQTIHQWPATLVQPVGSPLSLECTVEGTSNPNLYWYRQAAGRGLQLLFYSVGIGQISSEVPQNLSASRPQDRQFILSSKKLLLSDSGFYLCAWGTGGTGELFFGEGSRLTVL.